This entry lists 13 T cell receptor beta chains sequenced from one sample in a study of blood T cell repertoires in COVID-19. Some clones are missing from TCRdb's copy, which holds only in-frame ones; the method was immunoSEQ multiplex PCR. The sample carries 150,000 or so clones, around 84% recorded once. Sequences were obtained from PBMCs or T cells enriched from blood (not recorded which). Source of these receptors: a man aged 35-49 years who had recovered from COVID-19.

This sequence joins TRBV11-2 and TRBJ2-2, with TRBD2 matching over 9 bases. Germline loops: CDR1 SGHAT, CDR2 FQNNGV. With V trimmed by 5 bases and J by 2 bases, 3 bases remained unmatched. The CDR3 is made up of 15 amino acids. CDR3 nucleotide sequence: TGTGCCAGCAGCCCAGCGGGGGGCAACACCGGGGAGCTGTTTTTT. Its protein is CASSPAGGNTGELFF.

This chain links TRBV7-9 with TRBJ1-3; the D is unclear. The germline V and J ends were trimmed by 5 bases and 2 bases, with 10 bases remaining between them. The germline V gene has CDR1 SEHNR and CDR2 FQNEAQ (reference sequence). There are 14 residues in the CDR3. The CDR3 loop reads CASSQFPPGNTIYF. The CDR3, as DNA: TGTGCCAGCAGCCAGTTCCCCCCTGGAAACACCATATATTTT. The variable domain in full, with the rest retrieved from reference TRBV7-9 and TRBJ1-3, is DTGVSQNPRHKITKRGQNVTFRCDPISEHNRLYWYRQTLGQGPEFLTYFQNEAQLEKSRLLSDRFSAERPKGSFSTLEIQRTEQGDSAMYLCASSQFPPGNTIYFGEGSWLTVV.

The genes are TRBV4-2 and TRBJ2-5; 7 bases agree with TRBD2. V was clipped by 4 bases and J by 5 bases; unmatched bases: 10. In germline, CDR1 is LGHNA, CDR2 YNFKEQ. The CDR3 is made up of 15 amino acids. CDR3 region: CASSLLAGQRETQYF. CDR3 DNA sequence: TGTGCCAGCAGCCTGTTAGCGGGTCAAAGGGAGACCCAGTACTTC.

The genes are TRBV18 and TRBJ1-1; 9 bases align to TRBD1. Germline values: CDR1 KGHSH, CDR2 LQKENI. V shed 8 bases and J 1 base; nucleotides not matched to a gene: 8. The CDR3 runs to 15 residues. This CDR3 reads CASTLQGQGNTEAFF. The CDR3 DNA reads TGTGCCAGCACTTTACAGGGACAGGGGAACACTGAAGCTTTCTTT. The whole variable domain, remainder taken from reference TRBV18 and TRBJ1-1, is NAGVMQNPRHLVRRRGQEARLRCSPMKGHSHVYWYRQLPEEGLKFMVYLQKENIIDESGMPKERFSAEFPKEGPSILRIQQVVRGDSAAYFCASTLQGQGNTEAFFGQGTRLTVV.

This chain uses TRBV5-4 with TRBJ2-7; D may be TRBD2 (5 bases). The CDR3 totals 12 residues. Germline lookup yields CDR1 SGHNT and CDR2 YYREEE (reference sequence). V dropped 10 bases and J dropped 6 bases, with 17 bases sitting between them. CDR3 loop: CAPRRGICEQYF. The CDR3 nucleotides are TGTGCCCCTCGTAGAGGGATTTGCGAGCAGTACTTC.

Comment on this clone: One end of the junction does not line up with germline, which may come from a read error. The chain uses TRBV6-5 and TRBJ2-1; D is possibly TRBD1 (6 bases). Germline V gene lookup returns CDR1 MNHEY and CDR2 SVGAGI. The CDR3 sequence is 15 residues long. The chain's CDR3 is CASSTGTRSSNEQFF. The CDR3 nucleotides read TGTGCCAGCAGTACAGGGACAAGGTCCTCCAATGAGCAGTTCTTC.

The CDR3, as DNA: TGTGCCAGCAGCTTTGACGGGGGCTCTGGAAACACCATATATTTT. It encodes CASSFDGGSGNTIYF. This chain connects TRBV11-3 to TRBJ1-3, with D possibly matching TRBD1 (5 bases). CDR3 size: 15 residues. Germline CDR1 and CDR2: SGHNT and YENEEA. Between the trimmed V and J ends, which lost 3 bases and 0 bases, there was a span of 9 bases.

The genes are TRBV11-2 and TRBJ2-3; possibly TRBD2 for D (7 bases). The CDR3 loop spans 14 amino acids. Trimming removed 8 bases from V and 3 bases from J, with 15 bases in between. Germline V gives CDR1 SGHAT, CDR2 FQNNGV. The DNA of the CDR3 is TGTGCCAGCGGGGGACGGGGGGCTACAGATACGCAGTATTTT. Its protein product is CASGGRGATDTQYF.

This clone occurred many times. The chain is built from TRBV5-8 and TRBJ1-1; D ambiguous. The germline V gene has CDR1 SGHTS and CDR2 YDEGEE. The CDR3 is 15 residues long. V lost 0 bases and J 1 base, leaving 10 bases between the germline ends. The CDR3 region is CASSLVWSWNTEAFF. Here the CDR3 DNA reads TGTGCCAGCAGCTTGGTTTGGAGCTGGAACACTGAAGCTTTCTTT.

The chain couples TRBV5-4 to TRBJ1-6; tentatively, D is TRBD1 (5 bases). Germline CDR1 reads SGHNT; CDR2 reads YYREEE (reference sequence). This CDR3 is built from 15 residues. The ends were cut back, 4 bases at V and 7 bases at J, with 15 bases in the middle. CDR3 residues: CASSGQGGSNSPLHF. DNA for the CDR3: TGTGCCAGCAGCGGGCAGGGAGGCTCCAATTCACCCCTCCACTTT.

This clone occurred a few times. The rearrangement joins TRBV29-1 to TRBJ2-3, with 8 bases lining up with TRBD2. The CDR3 consists of 15 residues. Germline CDR1 SQVTM, CDR2 ANQGSEA. Unmatched junction bases numbered 10, after V lost 0 bases and J lost 8 bases. CDR3 sequence reads: CSVEDPPTSGGTQYF. CDR3 bases: TGCAGCGTTGAAGACCCCCCCACTAGCGGCGGTACGCAGTATTTT.

The chain recombines TRBV3-1 (or the pseudogene TRBV3-2) with TRBJ2-3; 9 bases map to TRBD2. The CDR3 consists of 13 residues. Per germline, CDR1 LGHDT and CDR2 YNNKEL (reference sequence). J lost 6 bases, V lost 8 bases, and 6 bases had no gene match. The CDR3 DNA sequence: TGTGCCAGCGGGGCGGGGGGGCCTGATACGCAGTATTTT. This encodes CASGAGGPDTQYF.

V gene TRBV29-1 combines with J gene TRBJ2-3, with TRBD1 matching 7 bases. The V segment lost 7 bases and the J segment 6 bases; nucleotides outside the gene matches: 16. Germline V gene data show CDR1 as SQVTM and CDR2 as ANQGSEA. The CDR3 totals 15 residues. CDR3 sequence: CSARAGTDHRDTQYF. The DNA for the CDR3 is TGCAGCGCCCGGGCCGGGACAGACCATAGGGATACGCAGTATTTT.